The 28 T cell receptor beta chains below all came from one sample that was sequenced in a study of blood T cell repertoires in COVID-19. Generated by immunoSEQ multiplex PCR, the TCRdb table keeps only in-frame clones and is missing some. The sample includes 200,000 to 250,000 clones, roughly 80% of them seen just once. The sample consisted of peripheral blood. These receptors were obtained from a woman aged 55-75 years with active or convalescent COVID-19.

V is TRBV6-5 and J is TRBJ1-2, with D hard to call. CDR3 length: 13 residues. V was cut by 3 bases and J by 3 bases, with 8 bases left in between. Per germline, CDR1 MNHEY and CDR2 SVGAGI. The CDR3 DNA reads as TGTGCCAGCAGTTATCGGGGATACTATGGCTACACCTTC. Translation gives CASSYRGYYGYTF.

The chain recombines TRBV2 with TRBJ2-7; 7 bases are shared with TRBD1. CDR3 length equals 13 residues. With 8 bases clipped from V and 4 bases from J, the junction kept 8 bases outside the gene matches. CDR1 and CDR2 from the germline V gene are SNHLY and FYNNEI. CDR3 residues: CASLSRDRYEQYV. The CDR3 nucleotides are TGTGCCAGCCTGTCCCGGGACAGATACGAGCAGTACGTC.

The chain recombines TRBV28 with TRBJ2-7; the match to TRBD2 covers 10 bases. Per germline, CDR1 MDHEN and CDR2 SYDVKM. Germline trimming cut 3 bases from V and 2 bases from J; bases unmatched to any gene: 4. The CDR3 loop spans 15 amino acids. The CDR3: CASSFKRGGPYEQYV. In DNA form, the CDR3 reads TGTGCCAGCAGTTTCAAGCGGGGGGGCCCCTACGAGCAGTACGTC.

The chain is built from TRBV2 and TRBJ2-2; a possible D gene is TRBD1 (6 bases). The CDR3 has 15 residues. V gave up 2 bases and J gave up 7 bases, with 14 bases separating them. Germline loops: CDR1 SNHLY, CDR2 FYNNEI. The chain's CDR3 is CASSETEQGGGELFF. Here the CDR3 DNA reads TGTGCCAGCAGTGAAACGGAACAGGGTGGCGGGGAGCTGTTTTTT.

This clone was seen just once. The chain recombines TRBV28 with TRBJ1-2, with 7 bases identical to TRBD1. CDR1 is MDHEN, CDR2 SYDVKM, per germline. The V and J ends lost 1 base and 7 bases, in that order; junction bases with no gene match: 6. The CDR3 totals 14 residues. Here the CDR3 DNA reads TGTGCCAGCAGTTTATTTAGGGGGCAGGCTGGCTACACCTTC. Amino acid sequence: CASSLFRGQAGYTF.

The chain couples TRBV5-4 to TRBJ2-3, with D perhaps TRBD1 (5 bases). V was trimmed by 1 base and J by 3 bases, leaving 9 bases between them. Germline CDR1 and CDR2: SGHNT and YYREEE (reference sequence). The CDR3 consists of 14 residues. CDR3 in DNA: TGTGCCAGCAGCTTGCAGGGTTGGACAGATACGCAGTATTTT. Encoded protein: CASSLQGWTDTQYF.

The J gene is TRBJ2-2, the V gene TRBV19; a possible D gene is TRBD2 (5 bases). Trimming stripped 3 bases from V and 3 bases from J, with 14 bases between. CDR3 length: 16 amino acids. CDR1 LNHDA and CDR2 SQIVND come from the germline V gene (reference sequence). Written as DNA, the CDR3 is TGTGCCAGTAGTATCATGGACCCCGGGGACACCGGGGAGCTGTTTTTT. Protein: CASSIMDPGDTGELFF.

As to this clone: At the DNA level, this CDR3 is encoded by other sequences in the same sample as well. The gene calls are TRBV27 and TRBJ1-2, with 7 bases aligning to TRBD1. Losses at the gene ends were 9 bases for V and 3 bases for J; bases not matched to a gene: 4. This CDR3 spans 12 amino acids. CDR1 MNHEY and CDR2 SMNVEV come from the germline V gene (reference sequence). CDR3 bases: TGTGCCAGTTGGGACAGAGACTATGGCTACACCTTC. Translated, it gives CASWDRDYGYTF.

The V gene is TRBV5-6, the J gene TRBJ2-3; 9 nucleotides agree with TRBD1. Germline CDR1 is SGHDT and CDR2 is YYEEEE. The CDR3 length is 14 residues. V dropped 4 bases and J dropped 7; count of bases not matched to a gene: 7. The CDR3, as DNA: TGTGCCAGCAGCAGGACAGGGGTCCCTCATACGCAGTATTTT. Its protein is CASSRTGVPHTQYF.

The V gene is TRBV19, the J gene TRBJ1-5; maybe TRBD1 (6 bases). The CDR3 is 15 amino acids. Germline lookup yields CDR1 LNHDA and CDR2 SQIVND (reference sequence). The V end was cut by 2 bases, the J end by 1 base, with 9 bases between. The CDR3 DNA sequence: TGTGCCAGTAGTATAATAGGGGGAAGCAATCAGCCCCAGCATTTT. Its protein product is CASSIIGGSNQPQHF.

The chain carries TRBV11-1 and TRBJ1-1; TRBD1 matches at 12 bases. There are 16 residues in the CDR3. V shed 5 bases and J 5 bases; nucleotides not matched to a gene: 9. In germline, CDR1 is SGHAT, CDR2 FQDESV (reference sequence). The CDR3 nucleotides are TGTGCCAGCAGCCCCAGGGACAGGGGGCGAGGGACTGAAGCTTTCTTT. Its protein is CASSPRDRGRGTEAFF.

The gene calls are TRBV5-1 and TRBJ2-6, with 8 bases aligning to TRBD1. J was trimmed by 1 base and V by 5 bases; bases with no gene match: 8. CDR1 is SGHRS, CDR2 YFSETQ, per germline. The length of the CDR3 is 17 residues. CDR3 sequence reads: CASSLGQGISGANVLTF. The CDR3, as DNA: TGCGCCAGCAGTTTAGGACAGGGAATATCTGGGGCCAACGTCCTGACTTTC.

The V and J genes are TRBV15 and TRBJ1-3; no clear D. Trimming shortened V by 0 bases and J by 2 bases, and 5 bases separated the two germline ends. There are 14 residues in the CDR3. Germline CDR1 reads LNHNV; CDR2 reads YYDKDF (reference sequence). In DNA form, the CDR3 reads TGTGCCACCAGCAGAGATATTACTGGAAACACCATATATTTT. As protein: CATSRDITGNTIYF.

The V and J genes are TRBV7-2 and TRBJ2-1; TRBD2 matches at 9 bases. Germline V gene lookup returns CDR1 SGHTA and CDR2 FQGNSA. The V gene end was trimmed by 5 bases and the J gene end by 7 bases; junction bases not matched to a gene: 9. The CDR3 is made up of 15 amino acids. The CDR3 bases are TGTGCCAGCAGCAACAGCGGGGGGCCCGCGAATGAGCAGTTCTTC. This gives the protein CASSNSGGPANEQFF.

The chain carries TRBV7-9 and TRBJ2-5; weak D call: TRBD2 (6 bases). The CDR3 consists of 15 residues. Germline V gene lookup returns CDR1 SEHNR and CDR2 FQNEAQ (reference sequence). V lost 5 bases and J lost 5, with 18 bases in between. CDR3 coding DNA: TGTGCCAGCAGCCCCGGCGGGGTAGGGACGGAGACCCAGTACTTC. Translation: CASSPGGVGTETQYF.

The rearrangement uses TRBV19 and TRBJ1-5; D is unresolved. The CDR3 spans 16 residues. In germline, CDR1 is LNHDA, CDR2 SQIVND (reference sequence). V was trimmed by 5 bases and J by 6 bases, leaving 20 bases between them. CDR3 in amino acids: CASSPSLGSRAQPQHF. CDR3 DNA: TGTGCCAGTAGTCCCAGTTTAGGGTCGCGGGCTCAGCCCCAGCATTTT.

The V call is TRBV5-1, the J call TRBJ2-3, with D tentatively TRBD2 (5 bases). CDR1 SGHRS and CDR2 YFSETQ come from the germline V gene. There are 15 residues in the CDR3. V lost 5 bases and J lost 5, with 18 bases in between. The CDR3 nucleotides are TGCGCCAGCAGTTACATTCGGGGAGCCCAAGATACGCAGTATTTT. This sequence encodes CASSYIRGAQDTQYF.

The chain links TRBV6-6 to TRBJ1-3; TRBD1 matches 7 bases. The CDR3 runs 14 residues. In germline, CDR1 is MNHNY, CDR2 SVGAGI (reference sequence). Trimming removed 0 bases from V and 7 bases from J; junction bases left unmatched: 3. The CDR3 reads CASSYSDRRNTIYF. CDR3 coding DNA: TGTGCCAGCAGTTACTCGGACAGGCGGAACACCATATATTTT.

This chain joins TRBV7-9 and TRBJ2-3; D possibly corresponds to TRBD1 (7 bases). The CDR3 consists of 15 residues. V lost 7 bases and J lost 3, with 17 bases in between. The germline V gene encodes CDR1 SEHNR and CDR2 FQNEAQ (reference sequence). CDR3 DNA sequence: TGTGCCAGCAACCCAGGGGGGTTTTTGACAGATACGCAGTATTTT. This encodes CASNPGGFLTDTQYF.

The chain employs TRBV10-3 and TRBJ2-3; 9 bases line up with TRBD2. The germline V gene encodes CDR1 ENHRY and CDR2 SYGVKD. The V segment lost 6 bases and the J segment 3 bases; nucleotides outside the gene matches: 4. The CDR3 consists of 14 residues. CDR3 loop: CAIRGSGRTDTQYF. CDR3 coding DNA: TGTGCCATCAGGGGTAGCGGGAGAACAGATACGCAGTATTTT.

CDR3 sequence: CASSPERDRIYGYTF. In DNA, the CDR3 is TGTGCCAGCTCACCTGAGCGGGACAGGATCTATGGCTACACCTTC. The chain uses TRBV18 and TRBJ1-2, with 8 nucleotides matching TRBD1. Per the germline V gene, CDR1 is KGHSH and CDR2 is LQKENI. V was clipped by 3 bases and J by 4 bases; unmatched bases: 7. The length of the CDR3 is 15 residues. Supplemented by reference TRBV18 and TRBJ1-2, the full variable domain reads NAGVMQNPRHLVRRRGQEARLRCSPMKGHSHVYWYRQLPEEGLKFMVYLQKENIIDESGMPKERFSAEFPKEGPSILRIQQVVRGDSAAYFCASSPERDRIYGYTFGSGTRLTVV.

The chain couples TRBV28 to TRBJ2-2; 11 nucleotides agree with TRBD1. Losses at the gene ends were 6 bases for V and 6 bases for J; bases not matched to a gene: 9. The CDR3 covers 16 residues. Germline V CDR1 and CDR2: MDHEN, SYDVKM. The CDR3 loop reads CASRGRTGGRAGELFF. The CDR3 DNA follows: TGTGCCAGCAGGGGGCGGACAGGGGGCCGGGCCGGGGAGCTGTTTTTT. Full variable domain (outside the CDR3, taken from reference TRBV28 and TRBJ2-2): DVKVTQSSRYLVKRTGEKVFLECVQDMDHENMFWYRQDPGLGLRLIYFSYDVKMKEKGDIPEGYSVSREKKERFSLILESASTNQTSMYLCASRGRTGGRAGELFFGEGSRLTVL.

The chain carries TRBV11-3 and TRBJ1-1, with D tentatively TRBD1 (5 bases). The CDR3 extends over 14 amino acids. Trimming left V 1 base short and J 11 bases short, with 17 bases between. From germline, CDR1 is SGHNT and CDR2 YENEEA. The CDR3 region is CASSLGRARPGAFF. For the CDR3, the DNA is TGTGCCAGCAGCTTAGGCAGGGCCCGGCCAGGGGCTTTCTTT.

This clone was seen a handful of times. The chain is built from TRBV6-6 and TRBJ1-2; possibly TRBD1 for D (5 bases). The CDR3 spans 14 residues. The germline gives CDR1 MNHNY, CDR2 SVGAGI (reference sequence). V lost 5 bases and J lost 3, with 13 bases in between. CDR3 residues: CASSGEGRYYGYTF. The CDR3 DNA reads as TGTGCCAGCAGTGGGGAGGGGAGGTACTATGGCTACACCTTC.

The genes are TRBV19 and TRBJ2-1, with D possibly being TRBD1 (6 bases). V shed 3 bases and J shed 4 bases, with 16 bases lying between them. From germline, CDR1 is LNHDA and CDR2 SQIVND (reference sequence). The CDR3 is 16 residues long. For the CDR3, the DNA is TGTGCCAGTAGTATCGTTACAGGGTCTGCTTACAATGAGCAGTTCTTC. As protein: CASSIVTGSAYNEQFF.

This clone showed up just once. The CDR3 region is CASSQFGQYNEQFF. The CDR3 nucleotides read TGTGCCAGCAGCCAGTTTGGGCAGTACAATGAGCAGTTCTTC. J is TRBJ2-1 and V is TRBV7-8; no clear D gene. CDR1 SGHVS and CDR2 FQNEAQ come from the germline V gene. Between the trimmed V and J ends, which lost 5 bases and 4 bases, there was a span of 12 bases. The CDR3 length is 14 residues.

The chain links TRBV28 to TRBJ2-3; no firm D call. The CDR3 totals 12 residues. V was trimmed by 10 bases and J by 3 bases, leaving 11 bases between them. Germline V CDR1 and CDR2: MDHEN, SYDVKM. CDR3 in DNA: TGTGCCACTGAGGTCGGGACAGATACGCAGTATTTT. Translation gives CATEVGTDTQYF.

The J gene is TRBJ2-3, the V gene TRBV5-1; 10 nucleotides agree with TRBD2. The CDR3 sequence is 16 residues long. Trimming removed 4 bases from V and 4 bases from J; junction bases left unmatched: 9. From germline, CDR1 is SGHRS and CDR2 YFSETQ. The CDR3 DNA reads TGCGCCAGCAGCCGAAAGCGGGAGGGCCGGGCAGATACGCAGTATTTT. It encodes CASSRKREGRADTQYF.